This entry features one T cell receptor beta chain sequence. The antigen is not known. The source of the sample is a study of T cell responses to AZD1222 COVID-19 vaccine. Findings and caveats of the study: The donor group comprised mostly white British people and more females; the analysis possibly underestimated clonal diversity. In the spike-specific TCR repertoire, nearly half reportedly target unmutated variant regions.

The length of the CDR3 is 15 residues. The germline gives CDR1 LGHNT, CDR2 FRNRAP. Trimming at V came to 7 bases and at J to 0 bases, leaving 6 bases not matched to a gene. Some clones are missing from TCRdb's copy, which holds only in-frame ones; the method was immunoSEQ multiplex PCR. The data contain 90,000 to 150,000 clones, about 89% of them singletons. It was second doses at about 4 or about 12 weeks that were pooled. Here the sequenced sample was peripheral blood, taken 28 days after the second AZD1222 dose. The rearrangement joins TRBV12-5 to TRBJ1-5, with 7 bases fitting TRBD1. The sequence was obtained from an adult who received the AZD1222 COVID-19 vaccine. CDR3 in amino acids: CASAAGQNSNQPQHF. DNA of the CDR3: TGTGCTAGTGCCGCGGGACAGAATAGCAATCAGCCCCAGCATTTT.